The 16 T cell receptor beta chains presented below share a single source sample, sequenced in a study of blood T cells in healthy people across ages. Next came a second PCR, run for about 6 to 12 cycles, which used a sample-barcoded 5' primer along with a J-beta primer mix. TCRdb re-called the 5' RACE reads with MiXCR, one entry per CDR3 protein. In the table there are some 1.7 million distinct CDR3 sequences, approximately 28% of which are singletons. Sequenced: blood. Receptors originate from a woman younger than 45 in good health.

CDR3 region: CASSLAERGTQYF. The CDR3 nucleotides read TGTGCCAGCAGCTTAGCGGAGCGCGGTACGCAGTATTTT. The J gene is TRBJ2-3, the V gene TRBV11-2; D unresolved. This CDR3 spans 13 amino acids. V was cut by 1 base and J by 8 bases, with 10 bases left in between. Germline V gene sequence: CDR1 SGHAT, CDR2 FQNNGV.

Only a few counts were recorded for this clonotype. The CDR3 loop is CASSLGQGIWREQYF. The DNA of the CDR3 is TGCGCCAGCAGCCTTGGACAGGGGATATGGCGCGAGCAGTACTTC. V gene TRBV5-1 combines with J gene TRBJ2-7; 9 nucleotides agree with TRBD1. Per the germline V gene, CDR1 is SGHRS and CDR2 is YFSETQ. V trimming: 4 bases; J trimming: 6 bases; junction bases outside the gene matches: 11. The CDR3 is 15 amino acids.

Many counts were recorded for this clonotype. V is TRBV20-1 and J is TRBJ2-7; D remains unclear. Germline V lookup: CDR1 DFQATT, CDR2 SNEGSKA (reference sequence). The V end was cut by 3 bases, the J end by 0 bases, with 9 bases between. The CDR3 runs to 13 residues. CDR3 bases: TGCAGTGCTAGGGTCGAGAGCTCCTACGAGCAGTACTTC. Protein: CSARVESSYEQYF.

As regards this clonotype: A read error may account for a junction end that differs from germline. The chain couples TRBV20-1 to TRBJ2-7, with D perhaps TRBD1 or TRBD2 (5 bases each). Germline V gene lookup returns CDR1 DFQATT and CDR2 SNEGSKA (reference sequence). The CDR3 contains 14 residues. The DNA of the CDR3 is TGCAGTGCTAGAATCTACGGAGAGCTGGGGGAGCGGTACTTC. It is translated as CSARIYGELGERYF.

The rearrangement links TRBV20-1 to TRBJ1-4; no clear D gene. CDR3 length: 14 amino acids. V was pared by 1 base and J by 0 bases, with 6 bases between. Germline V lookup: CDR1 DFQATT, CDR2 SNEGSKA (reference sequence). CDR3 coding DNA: TGCAGTGCTAGAGGGGCACCAACTAATGAAAAACTGTTTTTT. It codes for CSARGAPTNEKLFF.

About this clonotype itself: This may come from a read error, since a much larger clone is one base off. In DNA, the CDR3 is TGCAGCGTGAGGTGGGACATATCCTACGAGCAGTACTTC. Amino acid sequence: CSVRWDISYEQYF. The chain recombines TRBV29-1 with TRBJ2-4; tentatively, D is TRBD1 (6 bases). The better agreement between TRBJ2-7 and the DNA end casts doubt on the J call. Germline V gives CDR1 SQVTM, CDR2 ANQGSEA. The length of the CDR3 is 13 residues.

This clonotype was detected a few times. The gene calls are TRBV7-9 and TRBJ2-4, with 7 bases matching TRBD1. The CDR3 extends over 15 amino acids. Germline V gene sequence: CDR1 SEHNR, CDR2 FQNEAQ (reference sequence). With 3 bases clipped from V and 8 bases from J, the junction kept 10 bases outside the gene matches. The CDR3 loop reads CASSFTGAAADIQYF. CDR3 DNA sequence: TGTGCCAGCAGCTTCACAGGGGCCGCGGCTGACATTCAGTACTTC. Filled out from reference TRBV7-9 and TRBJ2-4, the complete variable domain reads DTGVSQNPRHKITKRGQNVTFRCDPISEHNRLYWYRQTLGQGPEFLTYFQNEAQLEKSRLLSDRFSAERPKGSFSTLEIQRTEQGDSAMYLCASSFTGAAADIQYFGAGTRLSVL.

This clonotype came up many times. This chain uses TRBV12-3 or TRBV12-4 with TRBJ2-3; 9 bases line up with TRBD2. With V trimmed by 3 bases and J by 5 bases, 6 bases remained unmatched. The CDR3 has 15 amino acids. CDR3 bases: TGTGCCAGCAGTTTTGCGGGAGGGCTTGGAGATACGCAGTATTTT. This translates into CASSFAGGLGDTQYF.

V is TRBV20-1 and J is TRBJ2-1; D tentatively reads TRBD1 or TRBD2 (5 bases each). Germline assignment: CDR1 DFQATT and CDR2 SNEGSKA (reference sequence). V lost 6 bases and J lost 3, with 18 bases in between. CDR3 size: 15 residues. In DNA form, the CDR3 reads TGCAGTGCGGGGAGCGCGAGAGGGGACTACAATGAGCAGTTCTTC. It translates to CSAGSARGDYNEQFF.

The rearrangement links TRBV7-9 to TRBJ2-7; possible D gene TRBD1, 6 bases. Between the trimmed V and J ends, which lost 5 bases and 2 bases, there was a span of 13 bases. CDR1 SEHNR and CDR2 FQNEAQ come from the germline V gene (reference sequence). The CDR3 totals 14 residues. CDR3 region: CASSPVEGAYEQYF. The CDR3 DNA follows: TGTGCCAGCAGCCCCGTCGAGGGGGCCTACGAGCAGTACTTC.

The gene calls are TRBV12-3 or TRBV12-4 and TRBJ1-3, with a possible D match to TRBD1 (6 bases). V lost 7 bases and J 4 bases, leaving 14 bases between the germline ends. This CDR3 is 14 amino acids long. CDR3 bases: TGTGCCAGCACCGTAGGGGGTACGGGAAACACCATATATTTT. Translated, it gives CASTVGGTGNTIYF.

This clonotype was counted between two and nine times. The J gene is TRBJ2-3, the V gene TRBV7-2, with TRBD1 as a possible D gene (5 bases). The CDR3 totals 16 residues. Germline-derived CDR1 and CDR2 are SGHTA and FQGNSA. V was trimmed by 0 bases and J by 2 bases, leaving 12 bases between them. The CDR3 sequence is CASSLALLRATDTQYF. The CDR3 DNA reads TGTGCCAGCAGCTTAGCTCTTCTCAGGGCCACAGATACGCAGTATTTT.

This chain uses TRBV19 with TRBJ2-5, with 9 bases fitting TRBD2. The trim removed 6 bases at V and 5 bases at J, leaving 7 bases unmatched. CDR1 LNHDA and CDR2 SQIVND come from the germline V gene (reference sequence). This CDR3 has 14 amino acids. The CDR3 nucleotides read TGTGCCAGTAGCCCGGGACTAGCATACGAGACCCAGTACTTC. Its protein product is CASSPGLAYETQYF. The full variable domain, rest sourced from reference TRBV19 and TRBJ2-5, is DGGITQSPKYLFRKEGQNVTLSCEQNLNHDAMYWYRQDPGQGLRLIYYSQIVNDFQKGDIAEGYSVSREKKESFPLTVTSAQKNPTAFYLCASSPGLAYETQYFGPGTRLLVL.

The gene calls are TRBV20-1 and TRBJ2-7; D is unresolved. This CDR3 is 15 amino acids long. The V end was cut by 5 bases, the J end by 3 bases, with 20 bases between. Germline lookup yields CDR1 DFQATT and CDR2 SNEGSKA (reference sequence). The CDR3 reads CSASLTVEGYYEQYF. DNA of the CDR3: TGCAGTGCTTCACTCACAGTAGAAGGCTACTACGAGCAGTACTTC.

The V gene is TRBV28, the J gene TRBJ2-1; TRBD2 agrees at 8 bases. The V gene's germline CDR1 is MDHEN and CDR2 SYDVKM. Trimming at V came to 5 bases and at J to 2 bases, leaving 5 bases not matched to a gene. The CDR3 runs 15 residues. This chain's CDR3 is CASSPGTRPYNEQFF. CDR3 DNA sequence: TGTGCCAGCAGTCCAGGGACTAGGCCCTACAATGAGCAGTTCTTC.

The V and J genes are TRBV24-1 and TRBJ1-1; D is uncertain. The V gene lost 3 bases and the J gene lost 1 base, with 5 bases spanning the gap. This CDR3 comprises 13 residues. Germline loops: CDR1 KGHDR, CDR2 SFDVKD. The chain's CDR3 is CATSDGPNTEAFF. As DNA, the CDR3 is TGTGCCACCAGTGATGGACCGAACACTGAAGCTTTCTTT.